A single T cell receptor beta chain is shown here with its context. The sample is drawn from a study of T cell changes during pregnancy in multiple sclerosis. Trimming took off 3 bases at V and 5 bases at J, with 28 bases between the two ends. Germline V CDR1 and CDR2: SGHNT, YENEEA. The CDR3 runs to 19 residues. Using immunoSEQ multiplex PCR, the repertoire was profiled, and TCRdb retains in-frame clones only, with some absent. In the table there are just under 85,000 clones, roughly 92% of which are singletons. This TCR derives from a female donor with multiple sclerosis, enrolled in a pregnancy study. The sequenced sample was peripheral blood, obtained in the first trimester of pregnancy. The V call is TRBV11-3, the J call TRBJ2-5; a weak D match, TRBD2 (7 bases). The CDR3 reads CASSFWSGLFRGAQETQYF. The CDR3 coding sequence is TGTGCCAGCAGCTTCTGGTCCGGTTTATTCCGGGGGGCTCAGGAGACCCAGTACTTC.